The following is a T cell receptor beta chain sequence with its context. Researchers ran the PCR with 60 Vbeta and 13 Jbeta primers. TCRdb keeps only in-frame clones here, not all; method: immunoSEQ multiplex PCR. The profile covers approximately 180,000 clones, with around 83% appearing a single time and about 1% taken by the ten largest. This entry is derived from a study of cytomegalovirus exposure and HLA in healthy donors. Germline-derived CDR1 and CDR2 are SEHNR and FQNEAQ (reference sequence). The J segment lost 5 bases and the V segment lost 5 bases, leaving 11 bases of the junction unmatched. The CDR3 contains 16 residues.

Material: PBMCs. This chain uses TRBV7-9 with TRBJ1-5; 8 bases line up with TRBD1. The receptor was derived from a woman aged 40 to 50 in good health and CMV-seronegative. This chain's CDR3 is CASSPPLAGGHQPQHF. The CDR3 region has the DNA TGTGCCAGCAGCCCCCCGCTAGCAGGGGGCCATCAGCCCCAGCATTTT.